These T cell receptor beta chains were read from a single sample in a study of cytomegalovirus exposure and HLA in healthy donors. Sequencing was performed with immunoSEQ multiplex PCR; in TCRdb, only in-frame clones are kept and a portion is missing. The sample holds 150,000 to 200,000 clones, 75% to 85% seen once. What was sequenced was PBMCs. The receptors were gathered from a male donor in good health and CMV-seropositive. CDR3s include the opening cysteine and the closing phenylalanine or tryptophan. The D gene is left open where the match is weak. Part of the rows lack a size; the others show once, few, many or a class for expanded clones.

clone size	V gene	J gene	D gene	CDR3 protein	CDR3 DNA
few	TRBV11-2	TRBJ2-7	TRBD2	CASSSRPGLAGAEQYF	TGTGCCAGCAGCTCCCGGCCGGGACTAGCGGGGGCCGAGCAGTACTTC
.	TRBV19	TRBJ2-3	TRBD2	CASSNQRGGPDTQYF	TGTGCCAGTAGTAATCAGCGGGGGGGCCCCGATACGCAGTATTTT
.	TRBV19	TRBJ2-7	.	CASSDIWRTDGEQYF	TGTGCCAGTAGTGATATTTGGCGGACAGACGGCGAGCAGTACTTC
.	TRBV7-9	TRBJ1-2	TRBD1	CASSPRTGTYGYTF	TGTGCCAGCAGCCCGCGGACAGGGACCTATGGCTACACCTTC
.	TRBV9	TRBJ2-6	TRBD1	CASSARDRATGANVLTF	TGTGCCAGCAGCGCTAGGGACAGGGCCACTGGGGCCAACGTCCTGACTTTC
once	TRBV7-3	TRBJ2-1	TRBD1	CASSSAGTDHNEQFF	TGTGCCAGCAGCTCCGCCGGGACAGATCACAATGAGCAGTTCTTC
once	TRBV27	TRBJ2-3	.	CATYLAPAGTQYF	TGTGCCACCTACCTGGCCCCTGCGGGTACGCAGTATTTT
once	TRBV21-1	TRBJ1-2	.	CASRQPGNSYGYTF	TGTGCCAGCAGACAGCCGGGGAATAGCTATGGCTACACCTTC
.	TRBV19	TRBJ2-3	TRBD1	CASTRQGDILDTQYF	TGTGCCAGTACCCGCCAGGGGGACATTTTGGATACGCAGTATTTT
.	TRBV2	TRBJ2-5	TRBD1	CASILRGSIEAQYF	TGTGCCAGCATTCTCAGGGGGAGCATCGAGGCCCAGTACTTC
.	TRBV7-9	TRBJ2-7	TRBD2	CASSFSGGSYEQYF	TGTGCCAGCAGTTTTAGCGGGGGTTCCTACGAGCAGTACTTC
few	TRBV30	TRBJ1-5	.	CAWSAKGLYNQPQHF	TGTGCCTGGAGCGCCAAGGGGCTGTACAATCAGCCCCAGCATTTT
.	TRBV7-2	TRBJ2-1	TRBD2	CASSLYPQRGPYNEQFF	TGTGCCAGCAGCTTATACCCCCAGCGGGGGCCCTACAATGAGCAGTTCTTC
few	TRBV4-1	TRBJ1-4	.	CASSQLERKLFF	TGCGCCAGCAGCCAATTGGAGCGAAAACTGTTTTTT
few	TRBV5-1	TRBJ2-7	TRBD2	CASSLEAGLTFHEQYF	TGCGCCAGCAGCCTGGAAGCGGGACTCACCTTCCACGAGCAGTACTTC